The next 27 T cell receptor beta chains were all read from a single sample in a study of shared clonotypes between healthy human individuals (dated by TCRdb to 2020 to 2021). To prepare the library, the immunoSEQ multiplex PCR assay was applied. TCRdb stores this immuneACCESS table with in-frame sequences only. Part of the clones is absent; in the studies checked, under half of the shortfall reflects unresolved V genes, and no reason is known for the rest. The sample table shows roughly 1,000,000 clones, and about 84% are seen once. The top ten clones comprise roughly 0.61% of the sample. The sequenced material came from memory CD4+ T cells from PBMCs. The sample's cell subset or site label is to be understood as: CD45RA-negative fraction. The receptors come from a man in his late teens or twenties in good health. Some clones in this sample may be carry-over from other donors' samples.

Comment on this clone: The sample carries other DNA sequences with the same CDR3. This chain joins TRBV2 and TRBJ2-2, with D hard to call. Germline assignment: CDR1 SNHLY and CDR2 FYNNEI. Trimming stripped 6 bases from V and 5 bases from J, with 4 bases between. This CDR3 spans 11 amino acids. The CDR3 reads CASRGTGELFF. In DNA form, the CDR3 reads TGTGCCAGCAGAGGGACCGGGGAGCTGTTTTTT.

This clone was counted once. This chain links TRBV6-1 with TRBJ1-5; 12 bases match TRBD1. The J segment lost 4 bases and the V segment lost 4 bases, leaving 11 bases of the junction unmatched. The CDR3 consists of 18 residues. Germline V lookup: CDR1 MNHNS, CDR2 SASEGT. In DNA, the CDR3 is TGTGCCAGCAGTGGCTGGGGGGACAGGGGGCATGGGAATCAGCCCCAGCATTTT. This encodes CASSGWGDRGHGNQPQHF.

For the CDR3, the DNA is TGTGCCACTCGACGGGGAACAGGGGGGGATACGCAGTATTTT. It is translated as CATRRGTGGDTQYF. This rearrangement joins TRBV10-3 to TRBJ2-3; 8 bases fit TRBD1. Trimming removed 10 bases from V and 6 bases from J; junction bases left unmatched: 12. Germline V lookup: CDR1 ENHRY, CDR2 SYGVKD. The CDR3 sequence is 14 residues long.

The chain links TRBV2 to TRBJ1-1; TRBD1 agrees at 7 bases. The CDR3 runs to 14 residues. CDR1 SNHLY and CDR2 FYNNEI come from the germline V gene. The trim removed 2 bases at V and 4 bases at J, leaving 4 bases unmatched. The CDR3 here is CASSERGQVTEAFF. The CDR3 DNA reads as TGTGCCAGCAGTGAAAGGGGGCAGGTCACTGAAGCTTTCTTT.

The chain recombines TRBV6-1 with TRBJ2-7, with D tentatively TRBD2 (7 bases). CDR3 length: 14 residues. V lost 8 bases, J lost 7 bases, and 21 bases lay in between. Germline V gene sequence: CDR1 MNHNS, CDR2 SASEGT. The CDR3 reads CASSSRGASTEQYF. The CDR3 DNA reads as TGTGCCAGCTCGAGTCGGGGGGCCAGTACGGAGCAGTACTTC.

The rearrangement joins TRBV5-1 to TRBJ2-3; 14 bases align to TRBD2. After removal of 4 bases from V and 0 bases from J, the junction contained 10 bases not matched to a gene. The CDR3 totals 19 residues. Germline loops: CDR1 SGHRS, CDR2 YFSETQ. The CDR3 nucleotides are TGCGCCAGCAGCACTCTCGGGACTAGCGGGAGCGCTAGCACAGATACGCAGTATTTT. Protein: CASSTLGTSGSASTDTQYF.

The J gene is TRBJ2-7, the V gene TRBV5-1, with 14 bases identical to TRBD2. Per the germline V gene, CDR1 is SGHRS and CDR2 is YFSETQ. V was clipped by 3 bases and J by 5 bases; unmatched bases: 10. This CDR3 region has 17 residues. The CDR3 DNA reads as TGCGCCAGCAGCTCAACGGGACTAGCGGGAGCGGGCGACGAGCAGTACTTC. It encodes CASSSTGLAGAGDEQYF.

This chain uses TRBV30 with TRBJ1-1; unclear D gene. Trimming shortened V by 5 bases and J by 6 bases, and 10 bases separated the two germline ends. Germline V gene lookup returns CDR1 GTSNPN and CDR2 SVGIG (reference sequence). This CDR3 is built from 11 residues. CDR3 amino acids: CAWVPSPEAFF. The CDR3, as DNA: TGTGCCTGGGTTCCCTCTCCTGAAGCTTTCTTT.

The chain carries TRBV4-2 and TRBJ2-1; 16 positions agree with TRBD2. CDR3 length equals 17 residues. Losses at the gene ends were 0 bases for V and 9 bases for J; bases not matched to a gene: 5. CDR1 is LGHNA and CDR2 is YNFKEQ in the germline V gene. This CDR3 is CASSQDGTSGRAGEQFF. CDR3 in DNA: TGTGCCAGCAGCCAAGATGGGACTAGCGGGAGGGCGGGTGAGCAGTTCTTC.

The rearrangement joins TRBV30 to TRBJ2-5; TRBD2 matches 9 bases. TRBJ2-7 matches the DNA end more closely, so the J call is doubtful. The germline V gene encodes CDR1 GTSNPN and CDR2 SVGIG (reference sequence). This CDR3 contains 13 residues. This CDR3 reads CAWNGAGGVEQYF. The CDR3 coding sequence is TGTGCCTGGAACGGAGCGGGAGGAGTCGAGCAGTACTTC.

The CDR3 coding sequence is TGTGCCAGCAGTCCTAACCCACCCAGGTACAATCAGCCCCAGCATTTT. This translates into CASSPNPPRYNQPQHF. This sequence joins TRBV27 and TRBJ1-5; D remains ambiguous. This CDR3 is 16 amino acids long. V shed 5 bases and J shed 3 bases, with 17 bases lying between them. From germline, CDR1 is MNHEY and CDR2 SMNVEV (reference sequence).

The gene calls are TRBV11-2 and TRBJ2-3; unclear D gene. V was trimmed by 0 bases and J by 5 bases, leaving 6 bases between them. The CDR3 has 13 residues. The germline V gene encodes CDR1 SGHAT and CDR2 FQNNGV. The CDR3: CASSLEWRDTQYF. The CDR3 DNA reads TGTGCCAGCAGCTTAGAGTGGAGAGATACGCAGTATTTT.

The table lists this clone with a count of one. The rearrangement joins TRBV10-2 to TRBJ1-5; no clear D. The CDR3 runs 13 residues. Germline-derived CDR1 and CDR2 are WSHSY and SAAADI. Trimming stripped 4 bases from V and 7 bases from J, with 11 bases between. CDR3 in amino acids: CASSVGEGQPQHF. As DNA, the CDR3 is TGCGCCAGCAGTGTGGGAGAGGGACAGCCCCAGCATTTT.

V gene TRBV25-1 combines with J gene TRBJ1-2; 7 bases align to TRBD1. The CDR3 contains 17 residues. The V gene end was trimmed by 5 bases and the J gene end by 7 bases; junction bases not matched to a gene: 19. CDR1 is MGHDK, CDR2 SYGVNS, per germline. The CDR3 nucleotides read TGTGCCAGCAGTAAGGGGCAGGGGGAGATTATGAGGAGTGGCTACACCTTC. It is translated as CASSKGQGEIMRSGYTF.

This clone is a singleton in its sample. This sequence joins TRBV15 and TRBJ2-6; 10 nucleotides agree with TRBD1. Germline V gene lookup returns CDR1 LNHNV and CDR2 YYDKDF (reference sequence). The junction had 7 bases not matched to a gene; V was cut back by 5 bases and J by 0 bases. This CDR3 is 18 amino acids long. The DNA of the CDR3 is TGTGCCACCAGCGATAGACAGGGGGCATCCTCTGGGGCCAACGTCCTGACTTTC. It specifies CATSDRQGASSGANVLTF.

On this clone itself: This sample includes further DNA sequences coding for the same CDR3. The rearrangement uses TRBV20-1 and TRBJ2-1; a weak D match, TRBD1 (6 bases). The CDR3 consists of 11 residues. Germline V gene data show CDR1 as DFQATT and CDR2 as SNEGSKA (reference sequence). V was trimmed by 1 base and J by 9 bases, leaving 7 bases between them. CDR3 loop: CSARGGGEQFF. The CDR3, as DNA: TGCAGTGCTAGAGGAGGGGGTGAGCAGTTCTTC.

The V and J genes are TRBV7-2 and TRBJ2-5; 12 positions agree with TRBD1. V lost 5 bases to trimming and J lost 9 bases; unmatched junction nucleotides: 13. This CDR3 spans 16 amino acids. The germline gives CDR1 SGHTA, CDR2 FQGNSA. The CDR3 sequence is CASSLRDRGPFRAQYF. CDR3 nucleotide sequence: TGTGCCAGCAGCCTGCGGGACAGGGGGCCTTTTAGGGCCCAGTACTTC.

The CDR3 nucleotides read TGTGCCAGCAGTTTATCGGTACAAGAGACCCAGTACTTC. Its translation is CASSLSVQETQYF. V usage is TRBV27 and J usage is TRBJ2-5; D ambiguous. This CDR3 spans 13 amino acids. Germline loops: CDR1 MNHEY, CDR2 SMNVEV (reference sequence). V dropped 0 bases and J dropped 2 bases, with 4 bases sitting between them.

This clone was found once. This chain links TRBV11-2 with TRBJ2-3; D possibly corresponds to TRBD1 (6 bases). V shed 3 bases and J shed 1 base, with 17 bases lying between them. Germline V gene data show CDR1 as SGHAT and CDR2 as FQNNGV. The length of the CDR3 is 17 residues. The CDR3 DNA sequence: TGTGCCAGCAGCTTCAACGTTCAGGGGTCTGGCACAGATACGCAGTATTTT. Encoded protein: CASSFNVQGSGTDTQYF.

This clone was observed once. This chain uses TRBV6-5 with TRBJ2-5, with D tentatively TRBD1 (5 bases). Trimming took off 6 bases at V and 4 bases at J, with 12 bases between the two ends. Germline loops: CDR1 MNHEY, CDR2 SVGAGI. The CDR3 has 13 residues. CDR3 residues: CASSLGAAETQYF. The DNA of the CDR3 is TGTGCCAGCAGCCTAGGGGCAGCAGAGACCCAGTACTTC.

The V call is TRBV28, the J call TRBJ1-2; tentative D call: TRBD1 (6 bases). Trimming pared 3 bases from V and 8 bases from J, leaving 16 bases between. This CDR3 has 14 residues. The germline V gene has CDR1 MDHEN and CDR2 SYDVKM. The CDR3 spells CASSFGGAAWGYTF. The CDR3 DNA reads TGTGCCAGCAGTTTCGGGGGGGCCGCTTGGGGCTACACCTTC.

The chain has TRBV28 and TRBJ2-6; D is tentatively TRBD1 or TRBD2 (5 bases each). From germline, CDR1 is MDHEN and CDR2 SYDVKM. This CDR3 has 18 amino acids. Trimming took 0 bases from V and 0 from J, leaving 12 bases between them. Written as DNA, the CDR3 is TGTGCCAGCAGTTTATGGGGGAGAGGGACCTCTGGGGCCAACGTCCTGACTTTC. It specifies CASSLWGRGTSGANVLTF.

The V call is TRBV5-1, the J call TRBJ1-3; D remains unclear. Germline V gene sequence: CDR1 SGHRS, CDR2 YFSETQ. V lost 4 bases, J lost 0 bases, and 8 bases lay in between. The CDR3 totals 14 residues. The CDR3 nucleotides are TGCGCCAGCAGCGCTGACGGCTCTGGAAACACCATATATTTT. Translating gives CASSADGSGNTIYF.

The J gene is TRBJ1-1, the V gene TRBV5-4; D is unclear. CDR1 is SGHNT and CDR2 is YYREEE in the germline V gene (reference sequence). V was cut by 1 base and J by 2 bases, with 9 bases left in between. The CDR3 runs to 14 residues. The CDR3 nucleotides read TGTGCCAGCAGCTTGACCGGGGTAAACACTGAAGCTTTCTTT. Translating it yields CASSLTGVNTEAFF.

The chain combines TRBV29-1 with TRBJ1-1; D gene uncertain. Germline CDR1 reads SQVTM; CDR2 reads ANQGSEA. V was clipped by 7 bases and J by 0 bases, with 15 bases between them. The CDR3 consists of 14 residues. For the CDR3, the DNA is TGCAGCGGACATGTGGGCCAGGTGAACACTGAAGCTTTCTTT. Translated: CSGHVGQVNTEAFF.

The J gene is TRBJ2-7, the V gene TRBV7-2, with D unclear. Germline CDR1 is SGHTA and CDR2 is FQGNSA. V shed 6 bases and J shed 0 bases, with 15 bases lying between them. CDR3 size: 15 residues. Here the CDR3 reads CASRVAATASYEQYF. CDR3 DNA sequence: TGTGCCAGCAGGGTCGCGGCCACGGCCTCCTACGAGCAGTACTTC.

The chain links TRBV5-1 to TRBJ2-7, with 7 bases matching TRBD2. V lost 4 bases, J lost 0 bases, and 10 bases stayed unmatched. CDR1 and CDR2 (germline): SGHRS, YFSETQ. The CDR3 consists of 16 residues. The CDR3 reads CASSRATGGGSYEQYF. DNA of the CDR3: TGCGCCAGCAGCCGCGCCACTGGGGGGGGCTCCTACGAGCAGTACTTC. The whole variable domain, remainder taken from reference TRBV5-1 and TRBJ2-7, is KAGVTQTPRYLIKTRGQQVTLSCSPISGHRSVSWYQQTPGQGLQFLFEYFSETQRNKGNFPGRFSGRQFSNSRSEMNVSTLELGDSALYLCASSRATGGGSYEQYFGPGTRLTVT.